This T cell receptor (beta chain) was sequenced for a study of T cells of healthy individuals. This clonotype was seen ten or more times. After removal of 6 bases from V and 11 bases from J, the junction contained 18 bases not matched to a gene. Germline V gene sequence: CDR1 SNHLY, CDR2 FYNNEI. This CDR3 region has 16 residues. One entry per CDR3 protein results from TCRdb running MiXCR on the 5' RACE reads. The table records 60,000 to 70,000 distinct CDR3 sequences, around 15% of them present only once. The clonotype was recovered from a human donor in good health. The V call is TRBV2, the J call TRBJ1-4; 7 bases are a match to TRBD1. Here the CDR3 DNA reads TGTGCCAGCAGCCCTAAATATGGGACAGAAGGCTTGAAACTGTTTTTT. This gives the protein CASSPKYGTEGLKLFF. Full variable domain (missing parts from reference TRBV2 and TRBJ1-4): EPEVTQTPSHQVTQMGQEVILRCVPISNHLYFYWYRQILGQKVEFLVSFYNNEISEKSEIFDDQFSVERPDGSNFTLKIRSTKLEDSAMYFCASSPKYGTEGLKLFFGSGTQLSVL.